This T cell receptor beta chain was obtained from a study of patients and donors after allogeneic stem cell transplantation. CDR1 and CDR2 (germline): SNHLY, FYNNEI. CDR3 length equals 15 residues. V lost 5 bases, J lost 2 bases, and 16 bases lay in between. This clonotype was observed a few times. A single record per CDR3 protein comes from TCRdb applying MiXCR to the RT-PCR reads. Here the sample spans hundreds of thousands of distinct CDR3 sequences, around 15% being singletons. The TCR originated in a human donor who was either an allogeneic HSCT recipient or a stem cell or donor lymphocyte infusion donor (not recorded which). It is not recorded whose cells these are; they may come from a transplant donor. V is TRBV2 and J is TRBJ2-7; the D call may be TRBD1 or TRBD2 (5 bases each). The sample taken for sequencing was blood, either unsorted or a sorted T cell fraction (not recorded which). The CDR3 is CASSHGPRDAYEQYF. CDR3 coding DNA: TGTGCCAGCAGTCACGGACCACGGGACGCCTACGAGCAGTACTTC.